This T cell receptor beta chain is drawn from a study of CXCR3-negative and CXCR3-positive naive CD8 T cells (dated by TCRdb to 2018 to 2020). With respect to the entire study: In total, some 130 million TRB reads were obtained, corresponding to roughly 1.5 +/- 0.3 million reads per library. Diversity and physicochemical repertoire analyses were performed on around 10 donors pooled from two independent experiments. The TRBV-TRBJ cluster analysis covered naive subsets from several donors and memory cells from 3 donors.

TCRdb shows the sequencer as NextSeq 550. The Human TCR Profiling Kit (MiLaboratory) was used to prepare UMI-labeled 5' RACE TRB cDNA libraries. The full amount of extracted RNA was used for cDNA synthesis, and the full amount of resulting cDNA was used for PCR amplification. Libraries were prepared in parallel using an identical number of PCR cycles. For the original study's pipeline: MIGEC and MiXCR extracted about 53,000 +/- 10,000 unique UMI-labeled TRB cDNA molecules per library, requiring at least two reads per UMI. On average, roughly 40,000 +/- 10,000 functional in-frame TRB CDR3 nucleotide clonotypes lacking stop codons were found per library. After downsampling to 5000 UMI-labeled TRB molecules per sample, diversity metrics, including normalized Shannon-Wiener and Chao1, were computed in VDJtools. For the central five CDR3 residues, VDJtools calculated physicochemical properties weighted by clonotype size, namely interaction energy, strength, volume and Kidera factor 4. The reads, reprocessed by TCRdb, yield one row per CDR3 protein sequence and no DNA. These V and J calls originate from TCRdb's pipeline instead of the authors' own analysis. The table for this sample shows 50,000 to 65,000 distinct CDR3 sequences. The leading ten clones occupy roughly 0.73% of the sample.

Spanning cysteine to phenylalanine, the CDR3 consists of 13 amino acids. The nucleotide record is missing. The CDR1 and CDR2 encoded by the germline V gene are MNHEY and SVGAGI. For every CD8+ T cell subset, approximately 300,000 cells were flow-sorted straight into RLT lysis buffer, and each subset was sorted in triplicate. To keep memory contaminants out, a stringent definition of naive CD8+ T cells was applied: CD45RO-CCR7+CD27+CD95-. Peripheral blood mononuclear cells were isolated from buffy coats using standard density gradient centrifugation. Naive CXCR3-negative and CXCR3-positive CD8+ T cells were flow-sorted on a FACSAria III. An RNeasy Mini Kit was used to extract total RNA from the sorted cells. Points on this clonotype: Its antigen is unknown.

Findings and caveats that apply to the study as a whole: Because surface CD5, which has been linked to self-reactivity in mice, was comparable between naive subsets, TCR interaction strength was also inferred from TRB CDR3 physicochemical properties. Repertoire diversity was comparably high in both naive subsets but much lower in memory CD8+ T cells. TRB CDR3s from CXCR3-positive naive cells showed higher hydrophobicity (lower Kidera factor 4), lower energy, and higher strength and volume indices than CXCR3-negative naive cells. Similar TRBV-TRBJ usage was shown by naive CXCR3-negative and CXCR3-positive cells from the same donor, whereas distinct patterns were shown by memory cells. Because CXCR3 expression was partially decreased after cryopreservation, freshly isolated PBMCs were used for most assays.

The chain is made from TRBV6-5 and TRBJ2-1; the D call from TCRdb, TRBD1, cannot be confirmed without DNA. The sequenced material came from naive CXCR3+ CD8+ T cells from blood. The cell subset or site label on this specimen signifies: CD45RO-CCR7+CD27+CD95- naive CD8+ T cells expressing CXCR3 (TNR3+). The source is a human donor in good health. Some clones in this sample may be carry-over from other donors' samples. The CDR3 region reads CASSYGASAEQFF.